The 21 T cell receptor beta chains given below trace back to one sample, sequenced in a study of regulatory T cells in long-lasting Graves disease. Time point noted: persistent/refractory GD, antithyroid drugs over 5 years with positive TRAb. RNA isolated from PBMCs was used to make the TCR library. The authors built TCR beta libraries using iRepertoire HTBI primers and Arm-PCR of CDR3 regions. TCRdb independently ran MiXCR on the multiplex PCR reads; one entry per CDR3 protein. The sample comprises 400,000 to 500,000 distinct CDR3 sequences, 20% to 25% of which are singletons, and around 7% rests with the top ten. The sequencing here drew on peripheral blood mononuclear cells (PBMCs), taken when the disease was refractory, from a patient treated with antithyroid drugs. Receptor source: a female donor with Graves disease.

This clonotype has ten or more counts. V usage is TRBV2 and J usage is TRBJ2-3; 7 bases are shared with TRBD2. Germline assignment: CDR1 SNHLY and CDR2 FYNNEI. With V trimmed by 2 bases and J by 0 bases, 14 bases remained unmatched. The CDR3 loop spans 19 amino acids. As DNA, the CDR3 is TGTGCCAGCAGTGAAAGTTTGATAGGCATGCGGGAGAGCACAGATACGCAGTATTTT. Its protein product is CASSESLIGMRESTDTQYF.

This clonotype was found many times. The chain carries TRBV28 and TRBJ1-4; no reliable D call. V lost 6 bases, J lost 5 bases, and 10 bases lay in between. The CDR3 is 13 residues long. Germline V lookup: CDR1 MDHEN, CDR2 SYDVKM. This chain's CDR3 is CASRVRGNEKLFF. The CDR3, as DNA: TGTGCCAGCAGGGTCCGGGGAAATGAAAAACTGTTTTTT.

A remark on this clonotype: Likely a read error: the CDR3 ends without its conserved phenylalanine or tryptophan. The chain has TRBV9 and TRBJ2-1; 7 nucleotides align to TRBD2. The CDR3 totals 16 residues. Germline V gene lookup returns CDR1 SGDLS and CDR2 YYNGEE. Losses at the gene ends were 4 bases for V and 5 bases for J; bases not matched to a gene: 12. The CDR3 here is CASSTKRDWVDNEQFL. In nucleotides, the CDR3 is TGTGCCAGCAGCACTAAGCGGGATTGGGTGGACAATGAGCAGTTCCTT.

This chain's CDR3 is CSVTGGANYGYTF. CDR3 bases: TGCAGTGTTACAGGGGGAGCTAACTATGGCTACACCTTC. The V and J genes are TRBV20-1 and TRBJ1-2; 8 nucleotides agree with TRBD1. CDR1 is DFQATT and CDR2 is SNEGSKA in the germline V gene (reference sequence). Trimming cost V 7 bases and J 0 bases; bases outside gene matches: 4. CDR3 size: 13 residues.

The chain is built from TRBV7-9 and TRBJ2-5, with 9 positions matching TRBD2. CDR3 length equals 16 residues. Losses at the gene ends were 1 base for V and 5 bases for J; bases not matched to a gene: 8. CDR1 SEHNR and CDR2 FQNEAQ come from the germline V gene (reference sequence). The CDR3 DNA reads TGTGCCAGCAGCTTAGTGTTTTGGACTAGCGTTGAGACCCAGTACTTC. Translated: CASSLVFWTSVETQYF.

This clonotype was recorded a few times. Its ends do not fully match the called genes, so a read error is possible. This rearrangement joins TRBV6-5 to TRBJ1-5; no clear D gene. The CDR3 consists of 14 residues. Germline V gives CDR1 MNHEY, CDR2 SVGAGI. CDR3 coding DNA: TGTGCCAGCAGTTACTCTTATAGCGATCAGCCCCAGCATTTT. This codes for CASSYSYSDQPQHF.

The CDR3 protein is CASSLWTGQLPSYEQYF. CDR3 nucleotide sequence: TGTGCCAGCAGCTTATGGACAGGCCAACTACCGAGCTACGAGCAGTACTTC. This chain links TRBV5-5 with TRBJ2-7, with 7 bases aligning to TRBD1. The ends lost 2 bases at V and 3 bases at J; junction bases unmatched: 14. Per the germline V gene, CDR1 is SGHKS and CDR2 is YYEKEE (reference sequence). CDR3 length: 17 amino acids.

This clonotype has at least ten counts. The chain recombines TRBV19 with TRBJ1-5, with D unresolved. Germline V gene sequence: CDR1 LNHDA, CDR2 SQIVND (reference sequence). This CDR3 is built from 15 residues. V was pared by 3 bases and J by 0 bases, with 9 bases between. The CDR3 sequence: CASSMGLGSNQPQHF. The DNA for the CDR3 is TGTGCCAGTAGTATGGGATTGGGTAGCAATCAGCCCCAGCATTTT.

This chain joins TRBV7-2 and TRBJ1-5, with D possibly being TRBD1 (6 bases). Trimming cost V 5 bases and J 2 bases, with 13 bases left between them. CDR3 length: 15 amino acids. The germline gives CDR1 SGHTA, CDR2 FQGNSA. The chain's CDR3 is CASSPQGWGNQPQHF. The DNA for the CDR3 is TGTGCCAGCAGCCCACAGGGCTGGGGCAATCAGCCCCAGCATTTT.

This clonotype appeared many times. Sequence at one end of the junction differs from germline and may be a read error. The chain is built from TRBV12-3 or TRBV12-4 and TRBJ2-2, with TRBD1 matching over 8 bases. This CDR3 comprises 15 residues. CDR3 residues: CASSLETGGTGELFF. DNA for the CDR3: TGTGCCAGCAGCTTAGAAACAGGGGGGACCGGGGAGCTGTTTTTT.

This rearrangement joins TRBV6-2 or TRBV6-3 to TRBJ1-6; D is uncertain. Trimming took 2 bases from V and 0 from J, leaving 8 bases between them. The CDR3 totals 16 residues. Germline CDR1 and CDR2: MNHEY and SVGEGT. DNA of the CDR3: TGTGCCAGCAGTTACGACGGGAGCTCCTATAATTCACCCCTCCACTTT. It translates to CASSYDGSSYNSPLHF.

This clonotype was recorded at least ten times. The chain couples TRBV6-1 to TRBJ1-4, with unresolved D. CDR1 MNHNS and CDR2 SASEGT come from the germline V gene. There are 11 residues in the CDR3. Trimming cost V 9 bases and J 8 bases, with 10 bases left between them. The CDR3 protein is CASAEGEKLFF. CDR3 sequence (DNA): TGTGCCAGTGCCGAAGGGGAAAAACTGTTTTTT.

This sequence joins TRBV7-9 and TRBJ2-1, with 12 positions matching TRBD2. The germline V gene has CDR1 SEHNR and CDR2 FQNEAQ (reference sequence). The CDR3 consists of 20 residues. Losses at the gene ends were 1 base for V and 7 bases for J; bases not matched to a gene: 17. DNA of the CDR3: TGTGCCAGCAGCTTAGTTCAGGGGGCAAGACTAGCGGGAGTAAGGAATGAGCAGTTCTTC. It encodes CASSLVQGARLAGVRNEQFF.

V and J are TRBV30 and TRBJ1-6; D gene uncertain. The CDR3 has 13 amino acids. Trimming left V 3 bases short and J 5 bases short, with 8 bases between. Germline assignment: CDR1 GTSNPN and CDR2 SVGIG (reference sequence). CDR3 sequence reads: CAWRRTNNSPLHF. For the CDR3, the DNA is TGTGCCTGGAGAAGGACCAATAATTCACCCCTCCACTTT.

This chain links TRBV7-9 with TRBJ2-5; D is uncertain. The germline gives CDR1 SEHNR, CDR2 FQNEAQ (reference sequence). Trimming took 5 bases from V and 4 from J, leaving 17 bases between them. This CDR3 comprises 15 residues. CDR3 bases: TGTGCCAGCAGCGTACCGTCGGGCCTGCTAGAGACCCAGTACTTC. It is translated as CASSVPSGLLETQYF. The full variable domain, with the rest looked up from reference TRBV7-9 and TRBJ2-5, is DTGVSQNPRHKITKRGQNVTFRCDPISEHNRLYWYRQTLGQGPEFLTYFQNEAQLEKSRLLSDRFSAERPKGSFSTLEIQRTEQGDSAMYLCASSVPSGLLETQYFGPGTRLLVL.

The CDR3 DNA sequence: TGTGCCAGCAGTTCTCCCGCTAGCGGGGCGCGGGGTCTTGCCGGGGAGCTGTTTTTT. This gives the protein CASSSPASGARGLAGELFF. V gene TRBV6-5 combines with J gene TRBJ2-2, with 9 positions matching TRBD2. The germline V gene has CDR1 MNHEY and CDR2 SVGAGI. V dropped 4 bases and J dropped 6; count of bases not matched to a gene: 18. The CDR3 has 19 residues.

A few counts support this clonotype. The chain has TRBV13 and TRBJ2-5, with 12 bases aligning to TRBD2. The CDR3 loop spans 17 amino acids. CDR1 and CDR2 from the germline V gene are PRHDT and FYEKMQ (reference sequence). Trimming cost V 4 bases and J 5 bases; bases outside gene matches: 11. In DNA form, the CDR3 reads TGTGCCAGCAGCTCGAAACCCAGGACTAGCGGGGAGGAGACCCAGTACTTC. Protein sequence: CASSSKPRTSGEETQYF.

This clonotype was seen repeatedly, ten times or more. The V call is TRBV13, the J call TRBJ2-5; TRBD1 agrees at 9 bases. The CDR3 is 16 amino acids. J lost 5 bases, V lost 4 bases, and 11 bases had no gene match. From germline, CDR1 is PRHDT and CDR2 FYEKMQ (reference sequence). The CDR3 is CASSYSSADRGETQYF. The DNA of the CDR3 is TGTGCCAGCAGCTACTCTTCCGCGGACAGGGGCGAGACCCAGTACTTC.

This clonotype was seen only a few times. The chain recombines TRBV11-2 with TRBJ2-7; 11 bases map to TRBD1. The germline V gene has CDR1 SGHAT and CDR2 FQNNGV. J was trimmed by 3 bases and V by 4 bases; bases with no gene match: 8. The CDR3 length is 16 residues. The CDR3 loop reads CASSSFGGQGVYEQYF. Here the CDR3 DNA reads TGTGCCAGCAGCTCGTTTGGGGGACAGGGGGTCTACGAGCAGTACTTC.

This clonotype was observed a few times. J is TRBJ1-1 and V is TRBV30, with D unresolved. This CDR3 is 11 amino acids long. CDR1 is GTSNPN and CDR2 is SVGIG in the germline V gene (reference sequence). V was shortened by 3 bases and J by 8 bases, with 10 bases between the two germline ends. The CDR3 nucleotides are TGTGCCTGGAGGACCCTGGAAGAAGCTTTCTTT. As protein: CAWRTLEEAFF.

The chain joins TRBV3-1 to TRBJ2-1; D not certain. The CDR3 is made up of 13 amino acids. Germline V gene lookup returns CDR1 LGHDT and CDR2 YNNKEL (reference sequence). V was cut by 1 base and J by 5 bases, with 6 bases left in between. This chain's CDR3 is CASSQARHNEQFF. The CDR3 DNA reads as TGTGCCAGCAGCCAAGCACGGCACAATGAGCAGTTCTTC.